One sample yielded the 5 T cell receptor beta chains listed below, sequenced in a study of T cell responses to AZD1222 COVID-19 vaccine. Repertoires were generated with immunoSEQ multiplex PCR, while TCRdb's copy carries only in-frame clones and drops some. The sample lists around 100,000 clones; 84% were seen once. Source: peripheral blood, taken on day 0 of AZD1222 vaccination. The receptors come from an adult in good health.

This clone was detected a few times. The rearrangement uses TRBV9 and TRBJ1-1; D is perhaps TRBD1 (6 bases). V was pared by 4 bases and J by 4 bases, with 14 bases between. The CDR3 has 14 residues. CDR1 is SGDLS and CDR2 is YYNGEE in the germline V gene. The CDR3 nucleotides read TGTGCCAGCAGCCGTAGGGCAGGGGCCACTGAAGCTTTCTTT. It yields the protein CASSRRAGATEAFF.

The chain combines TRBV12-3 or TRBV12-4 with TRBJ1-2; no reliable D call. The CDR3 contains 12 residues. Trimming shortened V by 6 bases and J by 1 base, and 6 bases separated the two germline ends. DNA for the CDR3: TGTGCCAGCAGCTATAATAACTATGGCTACACCTTC. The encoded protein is CASSYNNYGYTF.

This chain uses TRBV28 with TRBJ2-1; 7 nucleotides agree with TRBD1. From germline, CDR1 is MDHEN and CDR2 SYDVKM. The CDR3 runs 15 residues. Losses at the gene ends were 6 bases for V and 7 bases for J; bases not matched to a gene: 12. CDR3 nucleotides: TGTGCCAGCAGCCTTGCCTGGACAGGCGGGAATGAGCAGTTCTTC. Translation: CASSLAWTGGNEQFF.

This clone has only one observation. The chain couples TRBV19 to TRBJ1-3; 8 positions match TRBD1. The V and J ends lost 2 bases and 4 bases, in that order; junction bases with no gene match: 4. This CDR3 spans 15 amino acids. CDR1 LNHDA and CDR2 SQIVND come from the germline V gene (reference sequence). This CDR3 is CASSIQGAGGNTIYF. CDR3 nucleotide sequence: TGTGCCAGTAGTATACAGGGGGCTGGCGGAAACACCATATATTTT.

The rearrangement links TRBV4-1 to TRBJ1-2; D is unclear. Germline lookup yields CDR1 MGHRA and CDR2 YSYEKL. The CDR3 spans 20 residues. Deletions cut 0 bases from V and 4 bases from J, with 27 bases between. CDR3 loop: CASSQDGVAGLTPRGYGYTF. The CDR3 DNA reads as TGCGCCAGCAGCCAAGATGGGGTGGCAGGACTCACCCCCCGCGGCTATGGCTACACCTTC.